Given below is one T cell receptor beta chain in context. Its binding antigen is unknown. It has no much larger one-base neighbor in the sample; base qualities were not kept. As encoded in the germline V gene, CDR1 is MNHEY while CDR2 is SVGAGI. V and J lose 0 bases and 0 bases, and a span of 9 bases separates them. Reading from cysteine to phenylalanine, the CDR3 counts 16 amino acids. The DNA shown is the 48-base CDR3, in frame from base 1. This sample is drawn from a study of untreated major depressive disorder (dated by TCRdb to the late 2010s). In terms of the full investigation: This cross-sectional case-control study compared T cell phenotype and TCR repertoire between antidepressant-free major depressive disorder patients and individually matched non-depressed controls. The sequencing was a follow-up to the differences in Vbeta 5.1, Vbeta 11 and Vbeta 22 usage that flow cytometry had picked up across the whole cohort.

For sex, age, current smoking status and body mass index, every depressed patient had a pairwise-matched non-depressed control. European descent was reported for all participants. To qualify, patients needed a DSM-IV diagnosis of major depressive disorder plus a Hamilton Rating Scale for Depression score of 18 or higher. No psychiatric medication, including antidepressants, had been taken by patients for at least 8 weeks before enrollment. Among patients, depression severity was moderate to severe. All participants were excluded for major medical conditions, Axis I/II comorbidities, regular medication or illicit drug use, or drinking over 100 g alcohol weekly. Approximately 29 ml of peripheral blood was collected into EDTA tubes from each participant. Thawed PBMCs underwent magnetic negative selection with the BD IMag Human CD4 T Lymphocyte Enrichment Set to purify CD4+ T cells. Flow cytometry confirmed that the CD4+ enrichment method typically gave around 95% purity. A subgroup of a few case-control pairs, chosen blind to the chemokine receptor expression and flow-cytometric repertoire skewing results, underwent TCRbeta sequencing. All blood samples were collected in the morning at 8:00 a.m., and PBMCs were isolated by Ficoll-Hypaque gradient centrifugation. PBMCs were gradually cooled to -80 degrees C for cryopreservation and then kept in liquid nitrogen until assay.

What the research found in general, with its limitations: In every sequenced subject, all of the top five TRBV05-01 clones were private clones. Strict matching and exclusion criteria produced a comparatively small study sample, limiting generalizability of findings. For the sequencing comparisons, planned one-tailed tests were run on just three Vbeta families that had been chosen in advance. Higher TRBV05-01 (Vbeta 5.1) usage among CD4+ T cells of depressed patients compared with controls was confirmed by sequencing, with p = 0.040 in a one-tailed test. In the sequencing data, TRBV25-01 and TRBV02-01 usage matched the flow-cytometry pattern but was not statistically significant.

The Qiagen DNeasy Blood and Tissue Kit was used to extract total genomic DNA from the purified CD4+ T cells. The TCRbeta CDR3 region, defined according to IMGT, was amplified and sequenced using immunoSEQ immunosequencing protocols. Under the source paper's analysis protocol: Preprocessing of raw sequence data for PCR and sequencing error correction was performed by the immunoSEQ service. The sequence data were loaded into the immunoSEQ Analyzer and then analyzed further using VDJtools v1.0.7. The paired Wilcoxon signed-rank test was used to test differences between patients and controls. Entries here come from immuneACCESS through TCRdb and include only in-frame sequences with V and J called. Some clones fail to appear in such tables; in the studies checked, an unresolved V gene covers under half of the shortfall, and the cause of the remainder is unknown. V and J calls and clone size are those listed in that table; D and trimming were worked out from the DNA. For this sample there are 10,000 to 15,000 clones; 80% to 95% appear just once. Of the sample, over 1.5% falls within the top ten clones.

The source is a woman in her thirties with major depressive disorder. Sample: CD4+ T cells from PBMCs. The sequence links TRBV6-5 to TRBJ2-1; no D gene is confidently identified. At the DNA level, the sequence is TGTGCCAGCAGTTACTCTGTGAGAAGCTCCTACAATGAGCAGTTCTTC. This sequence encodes CASSYSVRSSYNEQFF.